This T cell receptor beta chain was identified during a study of metastatic and nonmetastatic thyroid tumors. Across the whole study: Repertoires were compared across blood and tumor or nodule tissue from malignant and benign thyroid patients.

This clone was seen ten or more times. What it binds is unknown. Study-wide results and limits: As reported, TCR beta diversity in blood and tumor was significantly higher in malignant thyroid tumors than in benign nodules.

All patients were untreated before thyroid surgery. Germline-derived CDR1 and CDR2 are DFQATT and SNEGSKA (reference sequence). With 3 bases removed from V and 5 bases from J, the gap between germline ends came to 16 bases. The CDR3 consists of 14 residues. TCRdb reprocessed the PCR reads using MiXCR. The sample has roughly 25,000 clones, under 30% seen once. V is TRBV20-1 and J is TRBJ2-5; D call uncertain. Sequencing was carried out using tumor tissue. This TCR was recovered from a male donor with papillary thyroid cancer or a benign thyroid nodule (not recorded which). Some clones in this sample may be carry-over from other donors' samples. Here the CDR3 DNA reads TGCAGTGCTAGGCGTTCGAGCTTACCGGAGACCCAGTACTTC. This gives the protein CSARRSSLPETQYF.